The source of this T cell receptor (beta chain) is a study of cytomegalovirus exposure and HLA in healthy donors. Findings and limits, study-wide: In vitro assays verified that three CMV-associated chains recognized CMV antigens specifically. Accounts indicate the classifier identified cytomegalovirus status with strong specificity and sensitivity. Across donors, most TCRs were seen rarely, yet some public ones were widespread.

Between the trimmed V and J ends, which lost 6 bases and 8 bases, there was a span of 19 bases. Per germline, CDR1 MNHNY and CDR2 SVGAGI (reference sequence). This CDR3 is 14 amino acids long. On this clone: The target antigen is unknown.

Using immunoSEQ multiplex PCR, the repertoire was profiled, and TCRdb retains in-frame clones only, with some absent. The sample has about 160,000 clones; around nine tenths are singletons. The sample was PBMCs. The V call is TRBV6-6, the J call TRBJ1-2; a weak D match, TRBD1 (6 bases). This sequence was found in a young man in good health and CMV-seropositive. DNA for the CDR3: TGTGCCAGCAGCCACGGACAGCTCCCGTGGGGCTACACCTTC. Residues: CASSHGQLPWGYTF.